This TCR beta chain was sequenced during a study of a mutant IDH1 vaccine in newly diagnosed glioma. The V and J ends lost 7 bases and 2 bases, in that order; junction bases with no gene match: 10. The CDR3 consists of 16 residues. Germline CDR1 and CDR2: LGHNA and YNFKEQ. Documented time point: week 47, end of study. Vaccination comprised doses that each held 300 ug of mutant IDH1 20-mer peptide, plus topical imiquimod. Scheduled for weeks 1, 3, 5, 7, 11, 15, 19 and 23, eight vaccinations were given to patients. Sequencing was performed with immunoSEQ multiplex PCR; in TCRdb, only in-frame clones are kept and a portion is missing. This table has fewer than 95,000 clones, approximately 78% appearing once. Study findings and constraints: Pseudoprogression apparently lacked any relation to changes in top peripheral T cell clonotypes.

Regarding this clone: Its antigen is currently unknown.

The origin of this receptor is a man aged 35-49 years with glioma. The sequenced sample was PBMCs, obtained from a glioma patient whose treatment included an IDH1 peptide vaccine. V is TRBV4-2 and J is TRBJ2-3; TRBD2 agrees at 9 bases. The chain's CDR3 is CASIEPGLANTDTQYF. In DNA form, the CDR3 reads TGTGCCAGCATAGAACCGGGACTAGCCAACACAGATACGCAGTATTTT.